This entry lists 5 T cell receptor beta chains sequenced from one sample in a study of cytomegalovirus exposure and HLA in healthy donors. PCR was performed using 60 Vbeta and 13 Jbeta primers. Sequencing was performed with immunoSEQ multiplex PCR; in TCRdb, only in-frame clones are kept and a portion is missing. Of 110,000 or so clones detected, 81% appear once; the ten largest clones hold roughly 2.2%. The sequencing sample was made of PBMCs. The receptors derive from a woman aged 30 to 39 in good health and CMV-seronegative.

About this clone: Other DNA sequences in the sample encode the same CDR3. The J gene is TRBJ2-6, the V gene TRBV6-1, with D possibly matching TRBD2 (6 bases). Germline CDR1 and CDR2: MNHNS and SASEGT. The length of the CDR3 is 15 residues. Trimming cost V 1 base and J 2 bases, with 6 bases left between them. CDR3: CASSEGLAGANVLTF. In nucleotides, the CDR3 is TGTGCCAGCAGTGAAGGACTAGCTGGGGCCAACGTCCTGACTTTC.

V and J are TRBV5-5 and TRBJ1-4, with 8 bases identical to TRBD1. The CDR3 has 15 amino acids. V trimming: 4 bases; J trimming: 8 bases; junction bases outside the gene matches: 10. Germline-derived CDR1 and CDR2 are SGHKS and YYEKEE (reference sequence). CDR3 amino acids: CASSRQQGGDEKLFF. DNA for the CDR3: TGTGCCAGCAGCCGTCAACAGGGGGGGGACGAAAAACTGTTTTTT.

The chain couples TRBV2 to TRBJ2-7; 12 nucleotides line up with TRBD2. The CDR3 length is 15 residues. The germline gives CDR1 SNHLY, CDR2 FYNNEI. The V segment lost 5 bases and the J segment 0 bases; nucleotides outside the gene matches: 2. CDR3 region: CASSRLAGDSYEQYF. CDR3 in DNA: TGTGCCAGCAGTAGACTAGCGGGAGACTCCTACGAGCAGTACTTC.

The chain uses TRBV19 and TRBJ2-7; 9 bases map to TRBD2. This CDR3 contains 13 residues. Germline V gene data show CDR1 as LNHDA and CDR2 as SQIVND (reference sequence). Trimming cost V 5 bases and J 4 bases; bases outside gene matches: 3. Here the CDR3 DNA reads TGTGCCAGTAGTTCTAGCGGGAAATACGAGCAGTACTTC. Amino acid sequence: CASSSSGKYEQYF.

Only one count was recorded for this clone. The J gene is TRBJ2-3, the V gene TRBV11-2; TRBD2 matches 7 bases. CDR3 length equals 16 residues. Germline assignment: CDR1 SGHAT and CDR2 FQNNGV. The junction had 12 bases not matched to a gene; V was cut back by 5 bases and J by 4 bases. CDR3 DNA: TGTGCCAGCAGCCTGGGGCGGCGGGAGTTGCCAGATACGCAGTATTTT. This codes for CASSLGRRELPDTQYF.